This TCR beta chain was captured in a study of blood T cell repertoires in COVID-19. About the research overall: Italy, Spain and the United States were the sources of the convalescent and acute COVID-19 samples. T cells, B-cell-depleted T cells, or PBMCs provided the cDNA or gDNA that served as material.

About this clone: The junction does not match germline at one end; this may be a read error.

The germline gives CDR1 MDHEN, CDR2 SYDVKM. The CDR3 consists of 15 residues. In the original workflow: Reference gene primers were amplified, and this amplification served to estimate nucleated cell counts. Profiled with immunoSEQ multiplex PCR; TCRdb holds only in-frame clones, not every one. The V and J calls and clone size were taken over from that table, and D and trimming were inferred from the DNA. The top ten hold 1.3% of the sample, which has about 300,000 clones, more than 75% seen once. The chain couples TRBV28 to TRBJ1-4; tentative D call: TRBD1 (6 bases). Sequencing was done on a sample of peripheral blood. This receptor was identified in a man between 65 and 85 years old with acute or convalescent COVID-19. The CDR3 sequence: CASRPIGTTNEKLFF. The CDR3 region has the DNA TGTGCCAGCAGACCCATTGGGACAACCAATGAAAAACTGTTTTTT.